Shown below are 18 T cell receptor beta chains from a single sample sequenced in a study of blood T cell repertoires in COVID-19. Clones were read by immunoSEQ multiplex PCR, and TCRdb kept only the in-frame ones, dropping some. The repertoire includes 300,000 to 350,000 clones, around 90% of them detected once, and 2.5% to 3.5% sits in the top ten. The sequencing input was peripheral blood. The origin of the receptors is a woman between 25 and 40 years old with COVID-19, enrolled during active disease.

This rearrangement joins TRBV27 to TRBJ1-1; possibly TRBD1 for D (6 bases). The CDR3 contains 14 residues. Trimming removed 6 bases at V and 7 bases at J, with 18 bases between. The germline V gene encodes CDR1 MNHEY and CDR2 SMNVEV (reference sequence). This CDR3 is CASSRITGFDEAFF. The CDR3 DNA follows: TGTGCCAGCAGCAGGATCACAGGGTTCGATGAAGCTTTCTTT.

The chain combines TRBV9 with TRBJ1-5; a weak D match, TRBD1 (5 bases). The ends were cut back, 3 bases at V and 6 bases at J, with 16 bases in the middle. Germline loops: CDR1 SGDLS, CDR2 YYNGEE. The CDR3 covers 15 residues. CDR3 in amino acids: CASSADQGLGQPQHF. The CDR3, as DNA: TGTGCCAGCAGCGCAGATCAGGGTCTAGGTCAGCCCCAGCATTTT.

The chain links TRBV7-9 to TRBJ2-3; D possibly corresponds to TRBD1 (5 bases). This CDR3 spans 16 amino acids. V dropped 5 bases and J dropped 2 bases, with 17 bases sitting between them. Germline CDR1 is SEHNR and CDR2 is FQNEAQ (reference sequence). CDR3 in DNA: TGTGCCAGCAGCCCCCCTTGGGGCTTAAACACAGATACGCAGTATTTT. This codes for CASSPPWGLNTDTQYF.

The chain carries TRBV29-1 and TRBJ2-3, with D tentatively TRBD2 (6 bases). V was pared by 0 bases and J by 5 bases, with 12 bases between. The CDR3 runs 14 residues. Germline V gene data show CDR1 as SQVTM and CDR2 as ANQGSEA. The CDR3 is CSVEDQWREDTQYF. For the CDR3, the DNA is TGCAGCGTTGAAGACCAATGGAGGGAAGATACGCAGTATTTT.

The V gene is TRBV28, the J gene TRBJ1-1, with 12 bases identical to TRBD1. Per the germline V gene, CDR1 is MDHEN and CDR2 is SYDVKM. This CDR3 contains 15 residues. V was pared by 6 bases and J by 5 bases, with 7 bases of the junction left unmatched. Here the CDR3 DNA reads TGTGCCAGCAGGGGGGACAGGGGGCTGGGGACTGAAGCTTTCTTT. Translation: CASRGDRGLGTEAFF.

This sequence joins TRBV28 and TRBJ1-2; D is perhaps TRBD1 (6 bases). The CDR3 sequence is 14 residues long. Germline V gene data show CDR1 as MDHEN and CDR2 as SYDVKM. V shed 2 bases and J shed 5 bases, with 12 bases lying between them. The CDR3 region has the DNA TGTGCCAGCAGTTTAAGCAGGGGAGAGTATGGCTACACCTTC. Protein product: CASSLSRGEYGYTF.

CDR3 protein: CASRATGDLNQPQHF. The CDR3 DNA follows: TGTGCCAGCAGAGCAACAGGGGACTTGAATCAGCCCCAGCATTTT. The chain has TRBV2 and TRBJ1-5, with TRBD1 identical over 7 bases. Germline V lookup: CDR1 SNHLY, CDR2 FYNNEI. The CDR3 totals 15 residues. Trimming removed 6 bases from V and 4 bases from J; junction bases left unmatched: 9.

This chain links TRBV3-1 (or the pseudogene TRBV3-2) with TRBJ1-5; D not certain. The germline V and J ends were trimmed by 4 bases and 5 bases, with 15 bases remaining between them. CDR3 length: 15 amino acids. Germline CDR1 is LGHDT and CDR2 is YNNKEL (reference sequence). The CDR3 spells CASSLTPEEDQPQHF. CDR3 coding DNA: TGTGCCAGCAGCCTCACTCCCGAAGAGGATCAGCCCCAGCATTTT.

The rearrangement joins TRBV5-4 to TRBJ1-2; 9 bases align to TRBD1. The trim removed 5 bases at V and 1 base at J, leaving 3 bases unmatched. The CDR3 is 14 amino acids. The germline V gene encodes CDR1 SGHNT and CDR2 YYREEE (reference sequence). CDR3 coding DNA: TGTGCCAGCAGTCGGACAGGGGATAACTATGGCTACACCTTC. Protein: CASSRTGDNYGYTF.

This clone occurred once. J is TRBJ1-3 and V is TRBV28, with D maybe TRBD1 (6 bases). V lost 3 bases to trimming and J lost 5 bases, with 11 bases between them. Germline V lookup: CDR1 MDHEN, CDR2 SYDVKM. This CDR3 contains 14 residues. The CDR3 region has the DNA TGTGCCAGCAGTTTCCGGCAGGGGAGAAACACCATATATTTT. Translating gives CASSFRQGRNTIYF. Full variable domain (outside the CDR3, taken from reference TRBV28 and TRBJ1-3): DVKVTQSSRYLVKRTGEKVFLECVQDMDHENMFWYRQDPGLGLRLIYFSYDVKMKEKGDIPEGYSVSREKKERFSLILESASTNQTSMYLCASSFRQGRNTIYFGEGSWLTVV.

Remarks on this clone: Other nucleotide sequences in the sample specify the same CDR3. The chain carries TRBV19 and TRBJ2-2; TRBD2 matches at 10 bases. The CDR3 contains 15 residues. V was pared by 10 bases and J by 2 bases, with 7 bases of the junction left unmatched. CDR1 and CDR2 from the germline V gene are LNHDA and SQIVND (reference sequence). The CDR3 bases are TGTGCCACCCGAGCGGGGGGGCACAACACCGGGGAGCTGTTTTTT. Its translation is CATRAGGHNTGELFF. Using reference TRBV19 and TRBJ2-2 for the parts outside the CDR3, the full variable domain is DGGITQSPKYLFRKEGQNVTLSCEQNLNHDAMYWYRQDPGQGLRLIYYSQIVNDFQKGDIAEGYSVSREKKESFPLTVTSAQKNPTAFYLCATRAGGHNTGELFFGEGSRLTVL.

The J gene is TRBJ1-4, the V gene TRBV5-1, with 9 positions matching TRBD1. Germline assignment: CDR1 SGHRS and CDR2 YFSETQ. The CDR3 covers 15 residues. The junction had 2 bases not matched to a gene; V was cut back by 3 bases and J by 2 bases. CDR3 amino acids: CASSSGQGTNEKLFF. The DNA of the CDR3 is TGCGCCAGCAGCTCCGGACAGGGGACTAATGAAAAACTGTTTTTT. The full variable domain, completed using reference TRBV5-1 and TRBJ1-4, is KAGVTQTPRYLIKTRGQQVTLSCSPISGHRSVSWYQQTPGQGLQFLFEYFSETQRNKGNFPGRFSGRQFSNSRSEMNVSTLELGDSALYLCASSSGQGTNEKLFFGSGTQLSVL.

V is TRBV18 and J is TRBJ2-7; a possible D gene is TRBD1 (6 bases). Trimming removed 2 bases at V and 4 bases at J, with 12 bases between. This CDR3 has 14 amino acids. CDR1 KGHSH and CDR2 LQKENI come from the germline V gene. Here the CDR3 reads CASSPNNREYEQYF. Here the CDR3 DNA reads TGTGCCAGCTCACCAAATAACAGGGAGTACGAGCAGTACTTC. Supplemented by reference TRBV18 and TRBJ2-7, the full variable domain reads NAGVMQNPRHLVRRRGQEARLRCSPMKGHSHVYWYRQLPEEGLKFMVYLQKENIIDESGMPKERFSAEFPKEGPSILRIQQVVRGDSAAYFCASSPNNREYEQYFGPGTRLTVT.

The chain has TRBV2 and TRBJ1-5; D is unresolved. The CDR3 is made up of 14 amino acids. V was pared by 3 bases and J by 0 bases, with 6 bases between. The germline V gene encodes CDR1 SNHLY and CDR2 FYNNEI. In nucleotides, the CDR3 is TGTGCCAGCAGTGATGTTAATAGCAATCAGCCCCAGCATTTT. It yields the protein CASSDVNSNQPQHF.

The genes are TRBV19 and TRBJ1-5; D is ambiguous. Looked up from germline, CDR1 is LNHDA and CDR2 is SQIVND (reference sequence). Trimming cost V 6 bases and J 0 bases, with 21 bases left between them. There are 18 residues in the CDR3. The CDR3 sequence: CASRSGGNRAFSNQPQHF. In DNA form, the CDR3 reads TGTGCCAGTAGGAGCGGAGGGAACAGAGCCTTTAGCAATCAGCCCCAGCATTTT.

The chain joins TRBV7-9 to TRBJ1-1, with 9 bases lining up with TRBD1. Per the germline V gene, CDR1 is SEHNR and CDR2 is FQNEAQ (reference sequence). Trimming took 5 bases from V and 4 from J; bases not matched to a gene: 14. CDR3 size: 17 residues. The chain's CDR3 is CASSPAALTGGSTEAFF. The CDR3 DNA reads as TGTGCCAGCAGCCCTGCGGCCCTGACAGGGGGGAGCACTGAAGCTTTCTTT.

The chain links TRBV5-1 to TRBJ2-5; TRBD2 matches at 13 bases. After removal of 4 bases from V and 5 bases from J, the junction contained 8 bases not matched to a gene. This CDR3 region has 16 residues. Germline V gives CDR1 SGHRS, CDR2 YFSETQ. CDR3 sequence: CASSLTGTSGMETQYF. The CDR3 region has the DNA TGCGCCAGCAGCCTCACCGGGACTAGCGGGATGGAGACCCAGTACTTC.

This clone is a singleton in its sample. The rearrangement links TRBV7-6 to TRBJ1-1; 8 positions agree with TRBD1. Per germline, CDR1 SGHVS and CDR2 FNYEAQ. V gave up 5 bases and J gave up 1 base; unmatched junction bases: 3. This CDR3 has 14 residues. The CDR3 DNA sequence: TGTGCCAGCAGCCAGGGGACAGGGAACACTGAAGCTTTCTTT. Translation: CASSQGTGNTEAFF.